Listed below are T cell receptor beta chains from one sample, sequenced in a study of T cell repertoires in cytomegalovirus infection. No cognate antigen is known for these TCRs. TCRdb reanalysed the reads using MiXCR and keeps one entry per CDR3 protein. The sample contains 100,000 to 150,000 distinct CDR3 sequences, about 32% of which appear only once. Sequences were derived from CD8+ T cells from cultured PBMCs, sampled from culture after CMV antigen stimulation. All receptors come from a human donor in good health (CMV status not recorded). Some clones in this sample may be carry-over from other donors' samples. The CDR3 runs from the conserved cysteine through the conserved F or W. Clone size is shown for a subset of rows, as once, few, many or a class of expanded clone.

TRBJ2-3 17 TRBV28 . CASRSRTSGERVDTQYF
TRBJ1-1 14 TRBV28 . CASRTGGGSTEAFF
TRBJ1-2 15 TRBV18 . CASSPPGQGLWGYTF
TRBJ1-1 16 TRBV12-3/TRBV12-4 . CASSPGTGFRETEAFF
TRBJ2-4 15 TRBV20-1 . CSANHRGIAKNIQYF
TRBJ2-1 15 TRBV9 few CASSVEWGNYNEQFF
TRBJ2-7 14 TRBV6-2/TRBV6-3 . CASTERGYSYEQYF
TRBJ2-3 13 TRBV5-6 . CASSPGPNDTQYF
TRBJ2-7 13 TRBV6-1 . CASSQTTAHEQYF
TRBJ2-1 15 TRBV6-2/TRBV6-3 few CATEGGTSSYNEQFF
TRBJ2-5 16 TRBV27 . CASSPLPGREEETQYF
TRBJ2-2 16 TRBV7-2 . CASSAAGTLHTGELFF
TRBJ2-1 16 TRBV7-2 . CASSLVGGGTGNEQFF
TRBJ2-1 21 TRBV12-3/TRBV12-4 few CASSFPYAFGGGRSSYNEQFF
TRBJ2-5 14 TRBV7-8 many CASTEGRLPETQYF
TRBJ2-1 14 TRBV7-9 . CASSFKGRRHEQFF
TRBJ2-2 15 TRBV5-6 many CASSPGTGYTGELFF
TRBJ2-2 16 TRBV4-1 . CASSQEPFGDTGELFF
TRBJ1-2 15 TRBV6-6 many CASRSSRGEGGGYTF
TRBJ2-3 13 TRBV4-1 . CASSQVRLLEQYF
TRBJ1-1 13 TRBV4-3 . CASSQERSPEAFF
TRBJ1-1 15 TRBV4-1 large CASSQVGQGRSEAFF
TRBJ1-6 19 TRBV4-2 many CASSQQLTDGTGFNSPLHF
TRBJ1-5 15 TRBV6-2/TRBV6-3 . CASSFTDGLNQPQHF
TRBJ2-1 16 TRBV28 many CASSLITGSSYNEQFF
TRBJ1-1 14 TRBV7-9 . CASSRVLGPTEAFF
TRBJ1-2 16 TRBV12-3/TRBV12-4 few CASSSPTVLANYGYTF
TRBJ1-2 15 TRBV5-6 . CASSWGTTDVWGYTF
TRBJ2-1 15 TRBV6-6 . CASSYGLVGSNEQFF
TRBJ2-1 12 TRBV11-2 many CASSQTGLEQFF
TRBJ2-3 15 TRBV6-5 few CASSPGTEFTDTQYF
TRBJ2-4 13 TRBV4-3 many CASSQVERGVQYF
TRBJ2-3 18 TRBV6-2/TRBV6-3 few CASSYETSGGDDTDTQYF
TRBJ1-1 13 TRBV4-1 once CASSYAGQNEAFF
TRBJ2-7 12 TRBV7-9 . CASSTPTSEQYF
TRBJ2-5 15 TRBV12-3/TRBV12-4 few CASSSGTGARETQYF
TRBJ1-2 16 TRBV6-2/TRBV6-3 many CASSQTSGNDNYGYTF
TRBJ2-2 16 TRBV7-6 many CASSLSGYANTGELFF
TRBJ1-1 12 TRBV7-9 . CASSLGDPEAFF
TRBJ1-5 20 TRBV4-1 . CASSQDWAGGEWSGSQPQHF
TRBJ1-5 14 TRBV24-1 many CATSAAGLWQPQHF
TRBJ1-2 13 TRBV28 . CASSLLQDGGYTF
TRBJ2-1 16 TRBV29-1 many CSVEDPDRATYNEQFF
TRBJ1-2 14 TRBV7-2 many CASSLIADSYGYTF
TRBJ1-3 15 TRBV9 . CASSVGGDVRNTIYF
TRBJ2-3 17 TRBV12-5 . CASGWAVRDTGTDTQYF
TRBJ1-2 16 TRBV4-1 few CASSQDQGTVAYGYTF
TRBJ2-1 14 TRBV4-1 few CASSQARAYNEQFF
TRBJ2-1 17 TRBV6-2/TRBV6-3 . CASSYGMPEGTYNEQFF
TRBJ1-2 13 TRBV5-6 once CASSSAGSYGYTF
TRBJ2-1 12 TRBV7-9 few CASSLGGYEQFF
TRBJ1-1 15 TRBV7-6 . CASSPGGGAGTGAFF
TRBJ1-1 15 TRBV4-1 . CASSQARTGGTEAFF
TRBJ1-1 13 TRBV6-5 . CASIKQRPTEAFF
TRBJ2-2 17 TRBV7-9 . CASSPTFGEWNTGELFF
TRBJ1-1 15 TRBV20-1 . CSARGRGVAGTEAFF
TRBJ1-1 14 TRBV20-1 few CSARVRGPSTEAFF